These 9 T cell receptor beta chains originate from one sample sequenced in a study of OX40 agonist ivuxolimab in advanced cancers. Some clones are missing from TCRdb's copy, which holds only in-frame ones; the method was immunoSEQ multiplex PCR. Here the sample spans fewer than 85,000 clones, 90% being singletons. Sequenced material: CD4+ or CD8+ T cells sorted from blood, taken in a trial of the OX40 agonist ivuxolimab. The receptor source for this set is an adult with an advanced solid tumor such as melanoma, head and neck, liver or kidney cancer.

The V call is TRBV27, the J call TRBJ2-7, with no clear D. This CDR3 is built from 13 residues. CDR1 and CDR2 (germline): MNHEY, SMNVEV (reference sequence). V was shortened by 3 bases and J by 3 bases, with 9 bases between the two germline ends. The CDR3: CASSLGFIYEQYF. The CDR3 DNA reads as TGTGCCAGCAGTTTGGGATTTATCTACGAGCAGTACTTC.

This chain joins TRBV29-1 and TRBJ2-7; TRBD2 is a possible D gene (5 bases). With 7 bases removed from V and 4 bases from J, the gap between germline ends came to 17 bases. The germline gives CDR1 SQVTM, CDR2 ANQGSEA. The CDR3 consists of 13 residues. In nucleotides, the CDR3 is TGCAGCGCGCGGACTGGGAGACGTTACGAGCAGTACTTC. Protein: CSARTGRRYEQYF.

The chain uses TRBV6-1 and TRBJ2-5, with D hard to call. Germline V gene sequence: CDR1 MNHNS, CDR2 SASEGT. Trimming removed 1 base at V and 2 bases at J, with 11 bases between. This CDR3 contains 15 residues. The CDR3 sequence: CASSEESGRQETQYF. The CDR3 region has the DNA TGTGCCAGCAGTGAAGAATCCGGACGGCAAGAGACCCAGTACTTC.

The chain recombines TRBV11-2 with TRBJ2-1; 11 bases line up with TRBD2. The V gene end was trimmed by 1 base and the J gene end by 7 bases; junction bases not matched to a gene: 6. The CDR3 covers 16 residues. CDR1 and CDR2 from the germline V gene are SGHAT and FQNNGV. The CDR3 here is CASSLVVVAGGNEQFF. The CDR3 DNA reads TGTGCCAGCAGCTTAGTCGTCGTAGCGGGGGGGAATGAGCAGTTCTTC.

This chain connects TRBV27 to TRBJ2-7; no clear D gene. The CDR3 has 12 amino acids. Germline V gene sequence: CDR1 MNHEY, CDR2 SMNVEV (reference sequence). The V end lost 6 bases, the J end lost 7 bases, and 13 bases lay between the germline ends. CDR3 loop: CASSTSPGEQYF. CDR3 nucleotides: TGTGCCAGCAGCACCTCCCCTGGGGAGCAGTACTTC.

The V call is TRBV13, the J call TRBJ2-2, with D possibly matching TRBD2 (5 bases). Trimming shortened V by 5 bases and J by 6 bases, and 13 bases separated the two germline ends. The V gene's germline CDR1 is PRHDT and CDR2 FYEKMQ (reference sequence). The CDR3 has 14 residues. CDR3 DNA sequence: TGTGCCAGCAGCCTCCCCGGGGTGCCCGGGGAGCTGTTTTTT. This encodes CASSLPGVPGELFF. Variable domain in full (rest from reference TRBV13 and TRBJ2-2): AAGVIQSPRHLIKEKRETATLKCYPIPRHDTVYWYQQGPGQDPQFLISFYEKMQSDKGSIPDRFSAQQFSDYHSELNMSSLELGDSALYFCASSLPGVPGELFFGEGSRLTVL.

This chain joins TRBV7-3 and TRBJ2-1; 9 nucleotides match TRBD2. This CDR3 has 15 amino acids. J was trimmed by 9 bases and V by 2 bases; bases with no gene match: 8. Germline assignment: CDR1 SGHTA and CDR2 FQGTGA. CDR3 region: CASSLYGGRAGEQFF. Written as DNA, the CDR3 is TGTGCCAGCAGCTTATATGGCGGGAGGGCGGGTGAGCAGTTCTTC.

V usage is TRBV28 and J usage is TRBJ2-7; TRBD2 aligns across 12 bases. This CDR3 spans 15 amino acids. The V and J ends lost 7 bases and 6 bases, in that order; junction bases with no gene match: 10. Germline CDR1 reads MDHEN; CDR2 reads SYDVKM. The CDR3 loop is CASILAGGSMGEQYF. The CDR3, as DNA: TGTGCCAGCATACTAGCGGGAGGCTCTATGGGCGAGCAGTACTTC.

The chain links TRBV27 to TRBJ1-6; D might be TRBD1 (5 bases). The CDR3 is made up of 17 amino acids. In germline, CDR1 is MNHEY, CDR2 SMNVEV (reference sequence). V was shortened by 2 bases and J by 5 bases, with 16 bases between the two germline ends. The CDR3 spells CASSLTGIGANNSPLHF. The CDR3 bases are TGTGCCAGCAGTTTAACGGGGATAGGGGCAAATAATTCACCCCTCCACTTT.